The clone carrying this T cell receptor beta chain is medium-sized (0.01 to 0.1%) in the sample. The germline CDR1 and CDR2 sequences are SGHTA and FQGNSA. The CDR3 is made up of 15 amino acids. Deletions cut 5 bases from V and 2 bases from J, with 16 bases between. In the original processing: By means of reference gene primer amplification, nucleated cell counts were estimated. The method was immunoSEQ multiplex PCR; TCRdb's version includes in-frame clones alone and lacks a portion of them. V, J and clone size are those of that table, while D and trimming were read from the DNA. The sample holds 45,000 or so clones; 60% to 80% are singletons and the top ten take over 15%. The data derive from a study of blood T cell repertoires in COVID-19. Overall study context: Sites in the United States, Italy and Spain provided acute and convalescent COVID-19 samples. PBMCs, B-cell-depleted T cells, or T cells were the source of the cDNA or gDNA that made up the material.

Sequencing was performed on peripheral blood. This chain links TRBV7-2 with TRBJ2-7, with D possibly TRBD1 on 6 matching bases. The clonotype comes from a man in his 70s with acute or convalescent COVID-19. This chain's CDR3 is CASSPGHQSPYEQYF. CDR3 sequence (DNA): TGTGCCAGCAGCCCGGGACATCAGTCCCCCTACGAGCAGTACTTC.